One and the same sample provided the 14 T cell receptor beta chains below, sequenced in a study of T cells in localized non-small cell lung cancer. Produced via immunoSEQ multiplex PCR; TCRdb's table is partial and in-frame only. The sample consists of 75,000 to 80,000 clones, more than 75% of them appearing once. Sequencing was performed on peripheral blood, taken before any cancer treatment. All receptors come from a female donor of 60 years or more with stage I lung adenocarcinoma.

The chain links TRBV5-1 to TRBJ1-1; maybe TRBD1 (5 bases). There are 14 residues in the CDR3. V gave up 0 bases and J gave up 1 base, with 7 bases separating them. Germline V gene sequence: CDR1 SGHRS, CDR2 YFSETQ. The CDR3 loop reads CASSLVQGNTEAFF. The CDR3 DNA sequence: TGCGCCAGCAGCTTGGTGCAGGGGAACACTGAAGCTTTCTTT.

The V call is TRBV19, the J call TRBJ2-1, with D possibly TRBD1 on 6 matching bases. The CDR3 is 13 amino acids. The germline V gene encodes CDR1 LNHDA and CDR2 SQIVND (reference sequence). Trimming pared 5 bases from V and 6 bases from J, leaving 11 bases between. This chain's CDR3 is CASSFSRGNEQFF. The CDR3 region has the DNA TGTGCCAGTAGTTTTTCCAGGGGCAATGAGCAGTTCTTC.

The chain carries TRBV10-3 and TRBJ1-1; 9 bases align to TRBD1. The CDR3 covers 14 residues. V dropped 6 bases and J dropped 5; count of bases not matched to a gene: 7. CDR1 is ENHRY, CDR2 SYGVKD, per germline. The CDR3 DNA sequence: TGTGCCATCAGAACTGGGACAGGGCGAACTGAAGCTTTCTTT. Protein sequence: CAIRTGTGRTEAFF.

The chain employs TRBV5-1 and TRBJ2-7; D ambiguous. This CDR3 spans 14 amino acids. V was pared by 1 base and J by 0 bases, with 8 bases between. Germline V gene lookup returns CDR1 SGHRS and CDR2 YFSETQ. The CDR3 loop is CASSLITFSYEQYF. DNA for the CDR3: TGCGCCAGCAGCTTGATAACGTTCTCCTACGAGCAGTACTTC.

The chain uses TRBV6-1 and TRBJ2-1; possibly TRBD2 for D (6 bases). V was pared by 4 bases and J by 7 bases, with 14 bases between. The CDR3 loop spans 14 amino acids. The germline V gene has CDR1 MNHNS and CDR2 SASEGT. Here the CDR3 reads CASSVREVKNEQFF. The CDR3, as DNA: TGTGCCAGCAGTGTGAGGGAGGTGAAGAATGAGCAGTTCTTC.

The V and J genes are TRBV9 and TRBJ2-7; 8 nucleotides match TRBD1. The CDR3 sequence is 15 residues long. Losses at the gene ends were 0 bases for V and 3 bases for J; bases not matched to a gene: 5. Germline V CDR1 and CDR2: SGDLS, YYNGEE. CDR3 protein: CASSVGQGAFYEQYF. The CDR3 DNA is TGTGCCAGCAGCGTAGGGCAGGGGGCTTTCTACGAGCAGTACTTC.

V and J are TRBV19 and TRBJ2-7; D may be TRBD2 (6 bases). V dropped 11 bases and J dropped 1 base, with 15 bases sitting between them. CDR1 and CDR2 (germline): LNHDA, SQIVND (reference sequence). The CDR3 runs to 13 residues. This chain's CDR3 is CACSRDWSYEQYF. CDR3 DNA: TGTGCCTGCTCGCGGGACTGGTCCTACGAGCAGTACTTC.

The chain couples TRBV9 to TRBJ2-3, with 13 positions matching TRBD2. CDR1 and CDR2 from the germline V gene are SGDLS and YYNGEE. The CDR3 is 17 amino acids. V dropped 8 bases and J dropped 5; count of bases not matched to a gene: 14. The CDR3 loop is CASSLHGLAGAGDTQYF. The CDR3 region has the DNA TGTGCCAGTTCCCTCCACGGACTAGCGGGGGCTGGAGATACGCAGTATTTT.

This chain connects TRBV9 to TRBJ2-5; either TRBD1 or TRBD2 may fit D (5 bases each). V was pared by 6 bases and J by 1 base, with 16 bases between. Germline V CDR1 and CDR2: SGDLS, YYNGEE. The CDR3 spans 15 residues. Here the CDR3 DNA reads TGTGCCAGCACCGGAGGCGTGGGACCCCAAGAGACCCAGTACTTC. It translates to CASTGGVGPQETQYF.

V and J are TRBV29-1 and TRBJ2-7; tentative D call: TRBD2 (6 bases). CDR1 SQVTM and CDR2 ANQGSEA come from the germline V gene. Trimming shortened V by 3 bases and J by 2 bases, and 8 bases separated the two germline ends. The length of the CDR3 is 12 residues. CDR3 DNA: TGCAGCGTTGAGGAGGGAGCCTACGAGCAGTACTTC. Protein sequence: CSVEEGAYEQYF.

The chain links TRBV6-4 to TRBJ2-3, with D perhaps TRBD1 (5 bases). The CDR3 spans 15 residues. The V gene's germline CDR1 is MRHNA and CDR2 SNTAGT. With 4 bases removed from V and 0 bases from J, the gap between germline ends came to 11 bases. The CDR3 region is CASSADSTSTDTQYF. For the CDR3, the DNA is TGTGCCAGCAGTGCAGACAGTACTAGCACAGATACGCAGTATTTT.

The chain links TRBV5-4 to TRBJ2-3; the match to TRBD2 covers 10 bases. CDR1 and CDR2 from the germline V gene are SGHNT and YYREEE (reference sequence). V was clipped by 4 bases and J by 6 bases; unmatched bases: 11. The CDR3 is 16 residues long. The CDR3 region has the DNA TGTGCCAGCAGCGCCCGGGGAGCGGGAGGGCCTGATACGCAGTATTTT. Its translation: CASSARGAGGPDTQYF.

The genes are TRBV5-6 and TRBJ2-7, with D perhaps TRBD1 or TRBD2 (5 bases each). The CDR3 extends over 15 amino acids. CDR1 SGHDT and CDR2 YYEEEE come from the germline V gene. Trimming removed 3 bases from V and 0 bases from J, with 13 bases in between. The CDR3 DNA is TGTGCCAGCAGCTATGGGGCGGGTACCTCCTACGAGCAGTACTTC. Residues: CASSYGAGTSYEQYF.

The table lists this clone with many counts. The CDR3 DNA reads TGTGCCAGCAGCCTGACCGACTCTAACTATGGCTACACCTTC. Its protein product is CASSLTDSNYGYTF. The genes are TRBV7-2 and TRBJ1-2; D gene unclear. The V gene lost 5 bases and the J gene lost 0 bases, with 10 bases spanning the gap. The CDR3 sequence is 14 residues long. In germline, CDR1 is SGHTA, CDR2 FQGNSA.